The entry below describes one TCR beta chain. What it binds is not known. Trimming shortened V by 0 bases and J by 3 bases, and 17 bases separated the two germline ends. The CDR3 loop spans 17 amino acids. Germline assignment: CDR1 LGHDT and CDR2 YNNKEL (reference sequence). TCRbeta library construction was performed incorporating unique molecular identifiers. From the PCR reads, TCRdb called clonotypes with MiXCR, one entry per CDR3 protein. The data show 100,000 or so distinct CDR3 sequences, with approximately 8% seen just once and roughly 17% held by the top ten. The data derive from a study of T-cell reconstitution after alpha-beta-depleted transplantation in children. Study results and caveats: Several hundred expanded graft clones reportedly supplied alpha-beta T cells about two months after transplant.

The rearrangement uses TRBV3-1 and TRBJ1-2, with D perhaps TRBD1 (5 bases). The source was PBMCs, collected before TCRalphabeta/CD19-depleted stem cell transplant. This TCR came from a boy aged 2 to 9 with acute lymphoblastic leukemia, due to receive a stem cell transplant. The CDR3 bases are TGTGCCAGCAGCCAAGAGGCGACAGAGCACTGGGACTATGGCTACACCTTC. Translating it yields CASSQEATEHWDYGYTF.